Presented here are 27 T cell receptor beta chains from one specimen sequenced in a study of T cell clones after liver transplantation. This table comes from immunoSEQ multiplex PCR, and its TCRdb copy is limited to in-frame clones, with some not included. The sample has about 60,000 clones; 71% are singletons. This sample comprised CD4+ T cells from blood, obtained before liver transplant. The receptor source for this set is a human donor who received a liver transplant.

The rearrangement links TRBV7-9 to TRBJ1-2; D gene ambiguous. Trimming took off 4 bases at V and 8 bases at J, with 11 bases between the two ends. Germline assignment: CDR1 SEHNR and CDR2 FQNEAQ (reference sequence). The CDR3 contains 12 residues. CDR3 loop: CASSSEGGGYTF. DNA of the CDR3: TGTGCCAGCAGCTCGGAGGGCGGCGGCTACACCTTC. The entire variable domain, with the rest obtained from reference TRBV7-9 and TRBJ1-2, is as follows: DTGVSQNPRHKITKRGQNVTFRCDPISEHNRLYWYRQTLGQGPEFLTYFQNEAQLEKSRLLSDRFSAERPKGSFSTLEIQRTEQGDSAMYLCASSSEGGGYTFGSGTRLTVV.

The rearrangement links TRBV18 to TRBJ2-5; D is undetermined. The CDR3 covers 12 residues. CDR1 is KGHSH, CDR2 LQKENI, per germline. Between the trimmed V and J ends, which lost 4 bases and 5 bases, there was a span of 8 bases. The CDR3 region has the DNA TGTGCCAGCTCACTACTCGGGGAGACCCAGTACTTC. Encoded protein: CASSLLGETQYF.

The J gene is TRBJ2-3, the V gene TRBV10-1, with 7 bases lining up with TRBD1. CDR3 length equals 14 residues. V lost 2 bases, J lost 5 bases, and 4 bases stayed unmatched. The germline CDR1 and CDR2 sequences are WNHNN and SYGVQD (reference sequence). For the CDR3, the DNA is TGCGCCAGCAGTGAGGAGGGGGCCCTAGATACGCAGTATTTT. Translating it yields CASSEEGALDTQYF.

The V gene is TRBV28, the J gene TRBJ2-7; 9 positions agree with TRBD1. Trimming at V came to 6 bases and at J to 5 bases, leaving 11 bases not matched to a gene. This CDR3 comprises 15 residues. The V gene's germline CDR1 is MDHEN and CDR2 SYDVKM. This CDR3 reads CASSLSGTGLNEQYF. The CDR3 DNA is TGTGCCAGCAGCCTATCCGGGACAGGGTTGAACGAGCAGTACTTC.

This chain uses TRBV5-5 with TRBJ1-2; 11 nucleotides align to TRBD1. The CDR3 loop spans 16 amino acids. The V gene's germline CDR1 is SGHKS and CDR2 YYEKEE (reference sequence). Trimming at V came to 3 bases and at J to 3 bases, leaving 7 bases not matched to a gene. The CDR3: CASSWTGGQYDYGYTF. CDR3 coding DNA: TGTGCCAGCAGCTGGACAGGGGGCCAATATGACTATGGCTACACCTTC.

The chain recombines TRBV7-2 with TRBJ2-3; a weak D match, TRBD2 (6 bases). Looked up from germline, CDR1 is SGHTA and CDR2 is FQGNSA. The V and J ends lost 1 base and 0 bases respectively, with 8 bases between them. This CDR3 region has 15 residues. The CDR3 DNA follows: TGTGCCAGCAGCTTAGTTGGGACTAGCACAGATACGCAGTATTTT. As protein: CASSLVGTSTDTQYF.

This clone has only one observation. Germline is not matched at one junction end, which may reflect a read error. This chain uses TRBV6-6 with TRBJ1-2; D possibly corresponds to TRBD1 (5 bases). CDR1 and CDR2 (germline): MNHNY, SVGAGI (reference sequence). The CDR3 loop spans 14 amino acids. The CDR3 bases are TGTGCCAGCAGTTACTCGGGGGGTAACGATGGCTACACCTTC. Its protein is CASSYSGGNDGYTF.

This clone was seen a few times. The CDR3 sequence is CASSGQGLPNEKLFF. For the CDR3, the DNA is TGTGCCAGCAGTGGACAGGGGTTGCCTAATGAAAAACTGTTTTTT. V gene TRBV27 combines with J gene TRBJ1-4, with 9 nucleotides matching TRBD1. This CDR3 spans 15 amino acids. V lost 5 bases and J lost 3; bases outside the gene matches: 4. The V gene's germline CDR1 is MNHEY and CDR2 SMNVEV (reference sequence).

The CDR3 reads CASSRGGGPSYNEQFF. The CDR3 DNA sequence: TGCGCCAGCAGCCGGGGCGGGGGGCCCTCCTACAATGAGCAGTTCTTC. The chain couples TRBV5-1 to TRBJ2-1; 8 bases fit TRBD2. Germline-derived CDR1 and CDR2 are SGHRS and YFSETQ. V lost 4 bases to trimming and J lost 0 bases; unmatched junction nucleotides: 6. The CDR3 covers 16 residues.

The V and J genes are TRBV2 and TRBJ2-2; tentative D call: TRBD2 (6 bases). CDR3 length: 14 amino acids. Germline CDR1 is SNHLY and CDR2 is FYNNEI. Trimming pared 7 bases from V and 5 bases from J, leaving 14 bases between. The CDR3 region is CASNLLARTGELFF. CDR3 DNA sequence: TGTGCCAGCAACCTCCTAGCGCGGACCGGGGAGCTGTTTTTT.

This clone was recorded a few times. This rearrangement joins TRBV7-2 to TRBJ2-4; D remains ambiguous. The CDR3 length is 15 residues. V was shortened by 1 base and J by 6 bases, with 13 bases between the two germline ends. Germline lookup yields CDR1 SGHTA and CDR2 FQGNSA. The CDR3 DNA is TGTGCCAGCAGCTTAGAAGGAGCTATGGGAAACATTCAGTACTTC. Protein product: CASSLEGAMGNIQYF.

The chain employs TRBV7-9 and TRBJ2-7; TRBD2 matches at 10 bases. Germline V CDR1 and CDR2: SEHNR, FQNEAQ (reference sequence). The junction had 5 bases not matched to a gene; V was cut back by 5 bases and J by 1 base. There are 15 residues in the CDR3. As DNA, the CDR3 is TGTGCCAGCAGCGCTAGCGGGGGAGAGTCCTACGAGCAGTACTTC. Its protein is CASSASGGESYEQYF.

This chain uses TRBV30 with TRBJ1-1, with TRBD1 matching over 7 bases. V lost 5 bases, J lost 5 bases, and 5 bases stayed unmatched. Per the germline V gene, CDR1 is GTSNPN and CDR2 is SVGIG (reference sequence). The length of the CDR3 is 12 residues. The CDR3 region has the DNA TGTGCCTGGGACAGGGATGGGACTGAAGCTTTCTTT. Protein: CAWDRDGTEAFF.

The chain carries TRBV2 and TRBJ2-1; 14 bases line up with TRBD2. The germline CDR1 and CDR2 sequences are SNHLY and FYNNEI. V lost 5 bases to trimming and J lost 8 bases; unmatched junction nucleotides: 8. This CDR3 contains 16 residues. The CDR3 DNA reads as TGTGCCAGCAGTCCGGGACTAGCGGGGGCCGGGTATGAGCAGTTCTTC. Amino acid sequence: CASSPGLAGAGYEQFF.

This clone was seen ten or more times. This sequence joins TRBV7-8 and TRBJ2-1; 7 bases line up with TRBD2. From germline, CDR1 is SGHVS and CDR2 FQNEAQ. This CDR3 spans 15 amino acids. V gave up 4 bases and J gave up 8 bases; unmatched junction bases: 11. DNA for the CDR3: TGTGCCAGCAGCTCCGGGGCGGCAGGGAGGGATGAGCAGTTCTTC. Its translation: CASSSGAAGRDEQFF. The full variable domain, rest sourced from reference TRBV7-8 and TRBJ2-1, is GAGVSQSPRYKVAKRGQDVALRCDPISGHVSLFWYQQALGQGPEFLTYFQNEAQLDKSGLPSDRFFAERPEGSVSTLKIQRTQQEDSAVYLCASSSGAAGRDEQFFGPGTRLTVL.

The V and J genes are TRBV30 and TRBJ2-1; D ambiguous. Germline V gene data show CDR1 as GTSNPN and CDR2 as SVGIG (reference sequence). CDR3 length: 11 residues. The ends were cut back, 6 bases at V and 0 bases at J, with 3 bases in the middle. Written as DNA, the CDR3 is TGTGCCTGTCGCTCCTACAATGAGCAGTTCTTC. The encoded protein is CACRSYNEQFF.

The genes are TRBV4-2 and TRBJ2-3; 13 bases are a match to TRBD2. The CDR3 has 19 residues. Germline-derived CDR1 and CDR2 are LGHNA and YNFKEQ. V dropped 4 bases and J dropped 2; count of bases not matched to a gene: 12. The CDR3 nucleotides are TGTGCCAGCAGCCTTGGGACTAGCGGGGCCCCGTCCCCCACAGATACGCAGTATTTT. Its protein product is CASSLGTSGAPSPTDTQYF.

The chain couples TRBV30 to TRBJ2-7; 8 bases map to TRBD1. Unmatched junction bases numbered 8, after V lost 3 bases and J lost 1 base. Germline V gene lookup returns CDR1 GTSNPN and CDR2 SVGIG (reference sequence). The CDR3 has 15 amino acids. The DNA of the CDR3 is TGTGCCTGGAGCCGAAAAGGACAGGGATCCTACGAGCAGTACTTC. Translating it yields CAWSRKGQGSYEQYF. Using reference TRBV30 and TRBJ2-7 for the parts outside the CDR3, the full variable domain is SQTIHQWPATLVQPVGSPLSLECTVEGTSNPNLYWYRQAAGRGLQLLFYSVGIGQISSEVPQNLSASRPQDRQFILSSKKLLLSDSGFYLCAWSRKGQGSYEQYFGPGTRLTVT.

The CDR3 region is CASSPPGPTYEQYF. The CDR3 DNA reads TGTGCCAGCTCACCACCGGGGCCAACCTACGAGCAGTACTTC. The rearrangement uses TRBV18 and TRBJ2-7; D is possibly TRBD1 (5 bases). The CDR3 totals 14 residues. Between the trimmed V and J ends, which lost 0 bases and 2 bases, there was a span of 8 bases. Looked up from germline, CDR1 is KGHSH and CDR2 is LQKENI.

The V and J genes are TRBV10-2 and TRBJ1-5; 10 bases are a match to TRBD1. The junction had 1 base not matched to a gene; V was cut back by 9 bases and J by 2 bases. Germline V gives CDR1 WSHSY, CDR2 SAAADI. The CDR3 runs to 13 residues. As DNA, the CDR3 is TGCGCCAGTGGACAGGGGGGCAATCAGCCCCAGCATTTT. Its protein product is CASGQGGNQPQHF.

The chain carries TRBV4-1 and TRBJ2-3, with D unclear. V gave up 0 bases and J gave up 5 bases, with 9 bases separating them. This CDR3 contains 14 residues. Germline loops: CDR1 MGHRA, CDR2 YSYEKL. The CDR3 loop is CASSQEDTVDTQYF. CDR3 nucleotide sequence: TGCGCCAGCAGCCAAGAGGATACAGTAGATACGCAGTATTTT.

The V call is TRBV13, the J call TRBJ1-2; the match to TRBD1 covers 11 bases. The germline V gene encodes CDR1 PRHDT and CDR2 FYEKMQ (reference sequence). With V trimmed by 5 bases and J by 3 bases, 5 bases remained unmatched. The CDR3 spans 15 residues. CDR3 loop: CASSRRTGGDYGYTF. The CDR3 DNA follows: TGTGCCAGCAGCCGAAGGACAGGGGGCGACTATGGCTACACCTTC.

The chain links TRBV9 to TRBJ2-7; the match to TRBD2 covers 8 bases. Germline assignment: CDR1 SGDLS and CDR2 YYNGEE. The CDR3 is made up of 15 amino acids. V gave up 0 bases and J gave up 2 bases; unmatched junction bases: 4. The CDR3 reads CASSVASGGPYEQYF. The CDR3 DNA reads as TGTGCCAGCAGCGTAGCAAGCGGGGGCCCCTACGAGCAGTACTTC.

V gene TRBV9 combines with J gene TRBJ2-3, with TRBD2 identical over 7 bases. Germline values: CDR1 SGDLS, CDR2 YYNGEE. V lost 1 base to trimming and J lost 2 bases; unmatched junction nucleotides: 4. The CDR3 contains 15 residues. CDR3 residues: CASSVREGYTDTQYF. The CDR3 coding sequence is TGTGCCAGCAGCGTAAGGGAGGGCTACACAGATACGCAGTATTTT.

The rearrangement uses TRBV2 and TRBJ1-2, with 8 bases lining up with TRBD1. The germline V gene encodes CDR1 SNHLY and CDR2 FYNNEI. Trimming cost V 5 bases and J 6 bases; bases outside gene matches: 5. This CDR3 is built from 13 residues. DNA for the CDR3: TGTGCCAGCAGTCTAACAGGGGGGGATGGCTACACCTTC. Translated, it gives CASSLTGGDGYTF.

The chain has TRBV29-1 and TRBJ1-6; D is ambiguous. The CDR3 contains 13 residues. Per the germline V gene, CDR1 is SQVTM and CDR2 is ANQGSEA. Trimming pared 7 bases from V and 1 base from J, leaving 8 bases between. For the CDR3, the DNA is TGCAGCGCGAGGGAGTCCTATAATTCACCCCTCCACTTT. This gives the protein CSARESYNSPLHF. Complete variable domain (other parts from reference TRBV29-1 and TRBJ1-6): SAVISQKPSRDICQRGTSLTIQCQVDSQVTMMFWYRQQPGQSLTLIATANQGSEATYESGFVIDKFPISRPNLTFSTLTVSNMSPEDSSIYLCSARESYNSPLHFGNGTRLTVT.

J is TRBJ1-6 and V is TRBV5-4; unclear D gene. The CDR3 has 16 amino acids. V was trimmed by 4 bases and J by 0 bases, leaving 11 bases between them. Germline CDR1 reads SGHNT; CDR2 reads YYREEE (reference sequence). The CDR3 coding sequence is TGTGCCAGCAGCCACGACACTTTCTCCTATAATTCACCCCTCCACTTT. Translation gives CASSHDTFSYNSPLHF. Complete variable domain (other parts from reference TRBV5-4 and TRBJ1-6): ETGVTQSPTHLIKTRGQQVTLRCSSQSGHNTVSWYQQALGQGPQFIFQYYREEENGRGNFPPRFSGLQFPNYSSELNVNALELDDSALYLCASSHDTFSYNSPLHFGNGTRLTVT.